The sequence of this T cell receptor beta chain was determined in a study of blood T cells in healthy people across ages. This clonotype was seen repeatedly, ten times or more. CDR1 is MGHRA and CDR2 is YSYEKL in the germline V gene. Deletions cut 4 bases from V and 3 bases from J, with 12 bases between. The CDR3 is 14 amino acids. With a J-beta primer mix and a sample-barcoded 5' primer, a second PCR ran about 7 to 12 cycles. TCRdb re-called the 5' RACE reads through MiXCR, storing one row per CDR3 protein. The data show 550,000 to 700,000 distinct CDR3 sequences, approximately 30% seen once. Source material: blood. V and J are TRBV4-1 and TRBJ1-2, with D unclear. The source is a woman between 70 and 85 years old in good health. The CDR3 region is CASSLNRWDYGYTF. The CDR3 nucleotides are TGCGCCAGCAGCCTTAACAGATGGGACTATGGCTACACCTTC.